One and the same sample provided the 27 T cell receptor beta chains below, sequenced in a study of cytomegalovirus exposure and HLA in healthy donors. Repertoires were generated with immunoSEQ multiplex PCR, while TCRdb's copy carries only in-frame clones and drops some. This sample has approximately 160,000 clones, with about nine tenths found just once. Material: PBMCs. These TCRs come from a woman between 18 and 29 years old in good health and CMV-seropositive.

This clone occurred once. The chain has TRBV19 and TRBJ2-1; D might be TRBD2 (6 bases). The ends were cut back, 0 bases at V and 12 bases at J, with 12 bases in the middle. This CDR3 contains 13 residues. Germline CDR1 reads LNHDA; CDR2 reads SQIVND (reference sequence). CDR3 region: CASSIDRDFLQFF. Written as DNA, the CDR3 is TGTGCCAGTAGTATAGATCGGGACTTTCTGCAGTTCTTC.

The chain couples TRBV5-1 to TRBJ2-3; TRBD2 agrees at 11 bases. The CDR3 spans 18 residues. In germline, CDR1 is SGHRS, CDR2 YFSETQ. V trimming: 3 bases; J trimming: 2 bases; junction bases outside the gene matches: 11. Here the CDR3 DNA reads TGCGCCAGCAGCTCGCTCCCGACTAGCGGGGCGAACACAGATACGCAGTATTTT. It codes for CASSSLPTSGANTDTQYF.

This clone appeared a few times. The genes are TRBV10-3 and TRBJ1-5; 11 bases match TRBD1. The V gene's germline CDR1 is ENHRY and CDR2 SYGVKD. The CDR3 sequence is 15 residues long. With V trimmed by 4 bases and J by 4 bases, 3 bases remained unmatched. CDR3: CAISAGQGANQPQHF. The DNA for the CDR3 is TGTGCCATCAGTGCCGGACAGGGGGCGAATCAGCCCCAGCATTTT.

The genes are TRBV30 and TRBJ1-4; D is perhaps TRBD1 (5 bases). The V end lost 8 bases, the J end lost 4 bases, and 20 bases lay between the germline ends. The CDR3 spans 15 residues. Germline CDR1 reads GTSNPN; CDR2 reads SVGIG (reference sequence). The CDR3 loop reads CAMDGDGGFNEKLFF. DNA of the CDR3: TGTGCCATGGACGGCGACGGGGGGTTTAATGAAAAACTGTTTTTT.

This chain links TRBV7-9 with TRBJ2-4; D might be TRBD1 (5 bases). Germline assignment: CDR1 SEHNR and CDR2 FQNEAQ (reference sequence). V shed 0 bases and J shed 0 bases, with 12 bases lying between them. This CDR3 has 17 amino acids. CDR3 bases: TGTGCCAGCAGCTTAGCTTATACAGGTCTAGCCAAAAACATTCAGTACTTC. It codes for CASSLAYTGLAKNIQYF.

The V gene is TRBV7-9, the J gene TRBJ2-1, with 10 bases fitting TRBD2. Germline CDR1 is SEHNR and CDR2 is FQNEAQ (reference sequence). Losses at the gene ends were 2 bases for V and 7 bases for J; bases not matched to a gene: 8. This CDR3 comprises 16 residues. CDR3 nucleotides: TGTGCCAGCAGCTTACCCGGGACTAGCGTGGGTAATGAGCAGTTCTTC. Its translation: CASSLPGTSVGNEQFF.

The CDR3 loop reads CASSLSPGSEAFF. Here the CDR3 DNA reads TGTGCCAGCAGTTTATCCCCTGGCAGTGAAGCTTTCTTT. The chain carries TRBV28 and TRBJ1-1; D remains unclear. The germline V gene encodes CDR1 MDHEN and CDR2 SYDVKM. V gave up 1 base and J gave up 7 bases, with 10 bases separating them. This CDR3 spans 13 amino acids.

This chain joins TRBV7-9 and TRBJ2-1; 9 nucleotides match TRBD2. The CDR3 is made up of 15 amino acids. The ends lost 4 bases at V and 8 bases at J; junction bases unmatched: 9. Germline CDR1 is SEHNR and CDR2 is FQNEAQ (reference sequence). For the CDR3, the DNA is TGTGCCAGCAGCTCGCGGGAGGGGTCTACGGATGAGCAGTTCTTC. Translating gives CASSSREGSTDEQFF.

The V gene is TRBV4-2, the J gene TRBJ2-7; 9 bases line up with TRBD1. CDR3 length: 15 amino acids. The germline CDR1 and CDR2 sequences are LGHNA and YNFKEQ. V shed 0 bases and J 7 bases; nucleotides not matched to a gene: 7. The CDR3 DNA is TGTGCCAGCAGCCAAGAAGGACAGGGGACCGGAGAGCAGTACTTC. This codes for CASSQEGQGTGEQYF.

This clone appeared once. The chain is built from TRBV27 and TRBJ1-2; no clear D. Trimming removed 5 bases from V and 3 bases from J, with 10 bases in between. Germline CDR1 reads MNHEY; CDR2 reads SMNVEV (reference sequence). CDR3 length equals 13 residues. CDR3 nucleotides: TGTGCCAGCAGTCAAAATCGGGACTATGGCTACACCTTC. Residues: CASSQNRDYGYTF.

The chain uses TRBV4-1 and TRBJ1-1; possibly TRBD1 for D (5 bases). The V end lost 4 bases, the J end lost 4 bases, and 10 bases lay between the germline ends. The CDR3 is made up of 13 amino acids. CDR1 is MGHRA and CDR2 is YSYEKL in the germline V gene. The CDR3 DNA reads as TGCGCCAGCAGCCTGGGGGGTTCCACTGAAGCTTTCTTT. It encodes CASSLGGSTEAFF.

The rearrangement links TRBV20-1 to TRBJ1-2, with D perhaps matching TRBD1 (6 bases). The CDR3 is made up of 10 amino acids. Trimming pared 7 bases from V and 6 bases from J, leaving 9 bases between. The germline V gene has CDR1 DFQATT and CDR2 SNEGSKA (reference sequence). CDR3 loop: CSVGGNGYTF. The CDR3 coding sequence is TGCAGTGTAGGGGGAAATGGCTACACCTTC.

V and J are TRBV19 and TRBJ1-4; perhaps TRBD1 as D (5 bases). CDR1 is LNHDA, CDR2 SQIVND, per germline (reference sequence). CDR3 length equals 14 residues. The V gene lost 5 bases and the J gene lost 7 bases, with 14 bases spanning the gap. The CDR3 spells CASSSRAFGEKLFF. The CDR3 DNA reads TGTGCCAGTAGTTCCAGGGCCTTTGGTGAAAAACTGTTTTTT.

The V gene is TRBV6-5, the J gene TRBJ2-5, with D possibly being TRBD2 (5 bases). The V end lost 2 bases, the J end lost 7 bases, and 17 bases lay between the germline ends. The CDR3 spans 15 residues. Germline CDR1 MNHEY, CDR2 SVGAGI. The CDR3: CASSYSSGNKGTQYF. The DNA of the CDR3 is TGTGCCAGCAGTTACAGCTCCGGGAATAAAGGGACCCAGTACTTC.

This chain connects TRBV9 to TRBJ2-1; 8 nucleotides agree with TRBD1. The CDR3 is 14 residues long. Trimming took 3 bases from V and 3 from J; bases not matched to a gene: 2. CDR1 and CDR2 from the germline V gene are SGDLS and YYNGEE. In nucleotides, the CDR3 is TGTGCCAGCAGCGGCGGACAGGGCTACAATGAGCAGTTCTTC. This encodes CASSGGQGYNEQFF.

V gene TRBV21-1 combines with J gene TRBJ2-7; the D call TRBD1 from the table was never checked on the DNA. TRBV21-1 counts as a pseudogene. CDR3 size: 15 residues. The CDR3: CASSKGDRADHEQYF. In DNA form, the CDR3 reads TGTGCCAGCAGCAAAGGGGACAGGGCGGACCACGAGCAGTACTTC.

This chain connects TRBV28 to TRBJ2-7; 9 nucleotides line up with TRBD1. The CDR3 is made up of 16 amino acids. CDR1 and CDR2 from the germline V gene are MDHEN and SYDVKM. With 2 bases clipped from V and 5 bases from J, the junction kept 10 bases outside the gene matches. CDR3 amino acids: CASSLGGQGSSHEQYF. CDR3 sequence (DNA): TGTGCCAGCAGTTTAGGGGGACAGGGCTCGTCCCACGAGCAGTACTTC.

CDR3: CASSLSGAGTEAFF. In DNA form, the CDR3 reads TGTGCCAGCAGCTTATCAGGGGCAGGCACTGAAGCTTTCTTT. The chain has TRBV7-3 and TRBJ1-1; maybe TRBD1 (6 bases). V was pared by 2 bases and J by 4 bases, with 11 bases between. This CDR3 spans 14 amino acids. Germline lookup yields CDR1 SGHTA and CDR2 FQGTGA.

CDR3 in DNA: TGTGCCAGCAGCCAAGAGGTAGCAGTGACTGAGCAGTTCTTC. Its translation is CASSQEVAVTEQFF. The chain joins TRBV14 to TRBJ2-1; D gene uncertain. The CDR3 sequence is 14 residues long. Germline values: CDR1 SGHDN, CDR2 FVKESK. Trimming pared 0 bases from V and 9 bases from J, leaving 12 bases between.

This clone was found once. This chain links TRBV27 with TRBJ2-7; TRBD2 matches 12 bases. The CDR3 contains 15 residues. Germline assignment: CDR1 MNHEY and CDR2 SMNVEV (reference sequence). Trimming removed 0 bases from V and 4 bases from J; junction bases left unmatched: 1. CDR3 sequence reads: CASSLSTSGRYEQYF. DNA for the CDR3: TGTGCCAGCAGTTTATCGACTAGCGGGAGATACGAGCAGTACTTC.

The chain combines TRBV7-3 with TRBJ2-3; D not resolved. The CDR3 is made up of 14 amino acids. V lost 2 bases and J lost 4, with 10 bases in between. Germline assignment: CDR1 SGHTA and CDR2 FQGTGA. The CDR3 reads CASSLRRGADTQYF. The DNA for the CDR3 is TGTGCCAGCAGCTTACGAAGAGGAGCAGATACGCAGTATTTT.

In this sample, this clone turned up once. The V and J genes are TRBV4-1 and TRBJ2-5; TRBD2 is a possible D gene (5 bases). The V end was cut by 3 bases, the J end by 9 bases, with 11 bases between. CDR3 size: 12 residues. In germline, CDR1 is MGHRA, CDR2 YSYEKL. Here the CDR3 DNA reads TGCGCCAGCAGCCATCAGACCGGGGCCCAGTACTTC. This sequence encodes CASSHQTGAQYF.

This chain joins TRBV7-2 and TRBJ1-4, with a tentative D call TRBD1 (6 bases). Per germline, CDR1 SGHTA and CDR2 FQGNSA. CDR3 size: 16 residues. Trimming removed 4 bases from V and 3 bases from J, with 15 bases in between. The CDR3 spells CASSSHQGIANEKLFF. CDR3 DNA sequence: TGTGCCAGCAGCTCCCACCAGGGGATAGCTAATGAAAAACTGTTTTTT.

The chain carries TRBV4-1 and TRBJ2-1, with 9 positions matching TRBD1. CDR1 is MGHRA and CDR2 is YSYEKL in the germline V gene. Trimming at V came to 3 bases and at J to 7 bases, leaving 7 bases not matched to a gene. The CDR3 sequence is 15 residues long. This CDR3 is CASSHLRDRVNEQFF. CDR3 nucleotides: TGCGCCAGCAGCCATCTCCGGGACAGGGTTAATGAGCAGTTCTTC.

The rearrangement joins TRBV4-2 to TRBJ2-1; the match to TRBD2 covers 8 bases. The CDR3 consists of 15 residues. The V gene's germline CDR1 is LGHNA and CDR2 YNFKEQ. V gave up 1 base and J gave up 7 bases; unmatched junction bases: 6. CDR3 sequence (DNA): TGTGCCAGCAGCCAAGCCTCAGCGGGAGTTAATGAGCAGTTCTTC. Translation: CASSQASAGVNEQFF.

This clone was seen more than once but under ten times. This chain uses TRBV27 with TRBJ2-7, with D tentatively TRBD1 (5 bases). Per the germline V gene, CDR1 is MNHEY and CDR2 is SMNVEV (reference sequence). Trimming removed 4 bases from V and 0 bases from J, with 7 bases in between. This CDR3 comprises 13 residues. CDR3 sequence (DNA): TGTGCCAGCAGTTATGACAGCTCCTACGAGCAGTACTTC. This translates into CASSYDSSYEQYF.

Written as DNA, the CDR3 is TGTGCCAGCAGTTTCCAGGGTGGAAACACCATATATTTT. Its protein is CASSFQGGNTIYF. The J gene is TRBJ1-3, the V gene TRBV11-3, with D maybe TRBD1 (5 bases). Trimming shortened V by 6 bases and J by 3 bases, and 9 bases separated the two germline ends. Germline V gene sequence: CDR1 SGHNT, CDR2 YENEEA. The CDR3 consists of 13 residues.